The 29 T cell receptor beta chains below all came from one sample that was sequenced in a study of human T cells and chemical hapten exposure. Each CDR3 protein gets one entry after TCRdb re-called the RACE reads with MiXCR. Of 79,000 or so distinct CDR3 sequences listed, approximately 35% are singletons. Time point: patch test 1, 2 weeks after DPC sensitization. The treatment was: therapeutic diphenylcyclopropenone sensitization with weekly scalp DPC. The material was whole blood, obtained in connection with sensitization to the hapten diphenylcyclopropenone (DPC). The receptors shown here come from a man aged 35 to 55 with alopecia areata. Some clones in this sample may be carry-over from other donors' samples.

This clonotype appeared a few times. CDR3 in amino acids: CASSLEASGSYYNEQFF. The CDR3 DNA reads as TGTGCCAGCAGCTTAGAGGCTAGCGGGTCTTACTACAATGAGCAGTTCTTC. The chain couples TRBV7-3 to TRBJ2-1, with 8 bases lining up with TRBD2. The CDR3 loop spans 17 amino acids. The V segment lost 2 bases and the J segment 3 bases; nucleotides outside the gene matches: 9. CDR1 and CDR2 from the germline V gene are SGHTA and FQGTGA.

This clonotype was counted between two and nine times. The chain uses TRBV30 and TRBJ1-1; weak D call: TRBD1 (5 bases). Trimming cost V 0 bases and J 1 base, with 9 bases left between them. This CDR3 has 14 residues. Germline assignment: CDR1 GTSNPN and CDR2 SVGIG (reference sequence). Here the CDR3 reads CAWSVDSRNTEAFF. CDR3 sequence (DNA): TGTGCCTGGAGTGTCGACAGTCGGAACACTGAAGCTTTCTTT. Full variable domain (outside the CDR3, taken from reference TRBV30 and TRBJ1-1): SQTIHQWPATLVQPVGSPLSLECTVEGTSNPNLYWYRQAAGRGLQLLFYSVGIGQISSEVPQNLSASRPQDRQFILSSKKLLLSDSGFYLCAWSVDSRNTEAFFGQGTRLTVV.

This clonotype occurred many times. The CDR3 DNA follows: TGTGCCAGCAGTTACGGCAACGGACGGCTGAACACCGGGGAGCTGTTTTTT. This encodes CASSYGNGRLNTGELFF. The rearrangement links TRBV6-2 or TRBV6-3 to TRBJ2-2; D uncertain. The CDR3 is made up of 17 amino acids. Germline V gene lookup returns CDR1 MNHEY and CDR2 SVGEGT. Trimming pared 2 bases from V and 1 base from J, leaving 14 bases between.

This chain links TRBV5-6 with TRBJ2-6; 8 bases fit TRBD1. The germline V gene has CDR1 SGHDT and CDR2 YYEEEE. The junction had 8 bases not matched to a gene; V was cut back by 1 base and J by 2 bases. This CDR3 is built from 18 residues. In nucleotides, the CDR3 is TGTGCCAGCAGCTTGTTCGGGACAGGTCTTGCTGGGGCCAACGTCCTGACTTTC. It yields the protein CASSLFGTGLAGANVLTF.

This clonotype was picked up a small number of times. V and J are TRBV13 and TRBJ2-7; D is uncertain. The V gene lost 5 bases and the J gene lost 3 bases, with 14 bases spanning the gap. CDR1 is PRHDT and CDR2 is FYEKMQ in the germline V gene (reference sequence). This CDR3 has 14 amino acids. The chain's CDR3 is CASSTSQALYEQYF. Written as DNA, the CDR3 is TGTGCCAGCAGCACAAGCCAGGCCCTCTACGAGCAGTACTTC. The full variable domain, with the rest looked up from reference TRBV13 and TRBJ2-7, is AAGVIQSPRHLIKEKRETATLKCYPIPRHDTVYWYQQGPGQDPQFLISFYEKMQSDKGSIPDRFSAQQFSDYHSELNMSSLELGDSALYFCASSTSQALYEQYFGPGTRLTVT.

The V call is TRBV20-1, the J call TRBJ1-5; D not certain. The V and J ends lost 1 base and 3 bases respectively, with 13 bases between them. This CDR3 has 15 amino acids. Germline V gene sequence: CDR1 DFQATT, CDR2 SNEGSKA (reference sequence). The CDR3 nucleotides are TGCAGTGCTAGAGTGCAGGTTGCGGCCAATCAGCCCCAGCATTTT. Residues: CSARVQVAANQPQHF.

This clonotype appeared a few times. This chain connects TRBV7-2 to TRBJ2-7; D remains ambiguous. The V gene's germline CDR1 is SGHTA and CDR2 FQGNSA. The V end lost 4 bases, the J end lost 0 bases, and 13 bases lay between the germline ends. The CDR3 contains 15 residues. The CDR3 region is CASSSPDASSYEQYF. In DNA, the CDR3 is TGTGCCAGCAGCTCACCGGACGCCAGCTCCTACGAGCAGTACTTC. The whole variable domain, filled in from reference TRBV7-2 and TRBJ2-7, reads GAGVSQSPSNKVTEKGKDVELRCDPISGHTALYWYRQSLGQGLEFLIYFQGNSAPDKSGLPSDRFSAERTGGSVSTLTIQRTQQEDSAVYLCASSSPDASSYEQYFGPGTRLTVT.

This clonotype was counted only a few times. The chain employs TRBV7-2 and TRBJ2-3; D is undetermined. V was clipped by 0 bases and J by 6 bases, with 10 bases between them. This CDR3 spans 14 amino acids. In germline, CDR1 is SGHTA, CDR2 FQGNSA. CDR3 loop: CASSLATTPDTQYF. CDR3 sequence (DNA): TGTGCCAGCAGCTTAGCGACAACCCCCGATACGCAGTATTTT.

This sequence joins TRBV20-1 and TRBJ2-1, with D unresolved. V lost 6 bases and J lost 7, with 19 bases in between. The V gene's germline CDR1 is DFQATT and CDR2 SNEGSKA (reference sequence). The CDR3 runs to 14 residues. The DNA of the CDR3 is TGCAGTGCACCCCTAGTCTACGGTATGAATGAGCAGTTCTTC. Translating gives CSAPLVYGMNEQFF.

There are a few counts of this clonotype. This sequence joins TRBV6-1 and TRBJ1-5, with 8 bases fitting TRBD1. V lost 4 bases to trimming and J lost 0 bases; unmatched junction nucleotides: 2. Germline V gives CDR1 MNHNS, CDR2 SASEGT. The length of the CDR3 is 15 residues. Here the CDR3 DNA reads TGTGCCAGCAGTGGGGACAGGATTAGCAATCAGCCCCAGCATTTT. It is translated as CASSGDRISNQPQHF.

The rearrangement links TRBV10-1 to TRBJ2-1, with TRBD2 matching over 7 bases. Germline trimming cut 8 bases from V and 4 bases from J; bases unmatched to any gene: 8. Germline CDR1 is WNHNN and CDR2 is SYGVQD (reference sequence). The CDR3 covers 14 residues. The CDR3 DNA reads TGCGCCAGCTCGGACCTAGCGGCTTACAATGAGCAGTTCTTC. It is translated as CASSDLAAYNEQFF.

This clonotype was detected only a few times. This sequence joins TRBV5-5 and TRBJ2-7; 7 nucleotides match TRBD1. This CDR3 is built from 12 residues. Germline V gene lookup returns CDR1 SGHKS and CDR2 YYEKEE (reference sequence). V was pared by 4 bases and J by 5 bases, with 3 bases of the junction left unmatched. The CDR3 loop reads CASSQDRHEQYF. The CDR3 nucleotides read TGTGCCAGCAGCCAGGACAGGCACGAGCAGTACTTC.

CDR3 sequence reads: CASSSGMNTEAFF. The CDR3 bases are TGTGCCAGCAGTTCAGGGATGAACACTGAAGCTTTCTTT. The rearrangement links TRBV6-1 to TRBJ1-1; perhaps TRBD1 as D (5 bases). The V end was cut by 5 bases, the J end by 0 bases, with 7 bases between. Germline lookup yields CDR1 MNHNS and CDR2 SASEGT. The CDR3 covers 13 residues.

The chain couples TRBV28 to TRBJ2-7; 7 positions agree with TRBD2. V gave up 5 bases and J gave up 2 bases; unmatched junction bases: 15. Germline values: CDR1 MDHEN, CDR2 SYDVKM. The CDR3 is 17 residues long. The CDR3 nucleotides are TGTGCCAGCAGTCCCCCAAGGGGTAGCGGGCCTACCTACGAGCAGTACTTC. Protein sequence: CASSPPRGSGPTYEQYF.

The CDR3 nucleotides are TGTGCCAGCAGCCCCTCCGGGCTAGCGGGTTTCGAGACCCAGTACTTC. This codes for CASSPSGLAGFETQYF. This sequence joins TRBV11-2 and TRBJ2-5, with TRBD2 matching over 8 bases. The CDR3 consists of 16 residues. V shed 5 bases and J 5 bases; nucleotides not matched to a gene: 13. CDR1 SGHAT and CDR2 FQNNGV come from the germline V gene.

The chain couples TRBV6-1 to TRBJ1-5; no reliable D call. The V and J ends lost 2 bases and 0 bases respectively, with 5 bases between them. This CDR3 has 14 residues. Germline CDR1 MNHNS, CDR2 SASEGT. The CDR3 DNA reads as TGTGCCAGCAGTGAATGGGGTAGCAATCAGCCCCAGCATTTT. Translated: CASSEWGSNQPQHF.

The V gene is TRBV5-6, the J gene TRBJ2-2, with a weak D call TRBD2 (6 bases). Trimming removed 5 bases from V and 4 bases from J, with 15 bases in between. This CDR3 is built from 15 residues. The germline CDR1 and CDR2 sequences are SGHDT and YYEEEE. The CDR3 sequence: CASSRSGYLTGELFF. The CDR3 DNA follows: TGTGCCAGCAGTCGAAGCGGGTATCTCACCGGGGAGCTGTTTTTT.

This clonotype was counted only a few times. This chain uses TRBV20-1 with TRBJ1-5, with 7 bases identical to TRBD1. CDR1 is DFQATT and CDR2 is SNEGSKA in the germline V gene (reference sequence). J lost 5 bases, V lost 4 bases, and 5 bases had no gene match. The CDR3 length is 13 residues. For the CDR3, the DNA is TGCAGTGCTAAGACAGGGAGGGATCAGCCCCAGCATTTT. It is translated as CSAKTGRDQPQHF.

V usage is TRBV28 and J usage is TRBJ2-4, with a weak D call TRBD2 (6 bases). CDR1 and CDR2 from the germline V gene are MDHEN and SYDVKM. The length of the CDR3 is 15 residues. The germline V and J ends were trimmed by 4 bases and 4 bases, with 14 bases remaining between them. The CDR3 region has the DNA TGTGCCAGCAGTTCCCTAGTGGGGGGAAAAAACATTCAGTACTTC. Translating gives CASSSLVGGKNIQYF.

The V and J genes are TRBV7-2 and TRBJ2-3; D is ambiguous. This CDR3 is built from 14 residues. Germline-derived CDR1 and CDR2 are SGHTA and FQGNSA. Trimming shortened V by 1 base and J by 10 bases, and 15 bases separated the two germline ends. The CDR3, as DNA: TGTGCCAGCAGCTTAGATCTACTACTGGCCGCGCAGTATTTT. Translated, it gives CASSLDLLLAAQYF.

This clonotype was observed a handful of times. This chain links TRBV28 with TRBJ2-2; D call uncertain. In germline, CDR1 is MDHEN, CDR2 SYDVKM. Deletions cut 6 bases from V and 6 bases from J, with 8 bases between. The CDR3 sequence is 12 residues long. The CDR3 spells CASRRGPGELFF. The CDR3 DNA sequence: TGTGCCAGCAGGCGAGGACCCGGGGAGCTGTTTTTT.

The chain combines TRBV20-1 with TRBJ1-2; D uncertain. The germline gives CDR1 DFQATT, CDR2 SNEGSKA (reference sequence). V lost 6 bases and J 3 bases, leaving 17 bases between the germline ends. This CDR3 comprises 14 residues. Here the CDR3 DNA reads TGCAGTGCCCCACCGACGGCGGGCCACTATGGCTACACCTTC. It codes for CSAPPTAGHYGYTF.

The V call is TRBV27, the J call TRBJ2-3; D is possibly TRBD1 or TRBD2 (5 bases each). Germline CDR1 and CDR2: MNHEY and SMNVEV (reference sequence). CDR3 size: 14 residues. Trimming stripped 5 bases from V and 7 bases from J, with 16 bases between. This CDR3 reads CASSLEGPRHTQYF. CDR3 in DNA: TGTGCCAGCAGTCTCGAGGGACCACGCCATACGCAGTATTTT.

This clonotype came up a few times. This chain connects TRBV12-3 or TRBV12-4 to TRBJ2-1; 9 bases are shared with TRBD2. The CDR3 has 16 residues. With 6 bases clipped from V and 0 bases from J, the junction kept 6 bases outside the gene matches. CDR3 in DNA: TGTGCCAGCAGGGTTACTAGCGGGCACTCCTACAATGAGCAGTTCTTC. It codes for CASRVTSGHSYNEQFF.

This clonotype was counted between two and nine times. The chain joins TRBV29-1 to TRBJ1-1; D may be TRBD1 (6 bases). The CDR3 spans 12 residues. CDR1 is SQVTM, CDR2 ANQGSEA, per germline. With 8 bases removed from V and 1 base from J, the gap between germline ends came to 11 bases. CDR3 region: CSLKDRNTEAFF. DNA of the CDR3: TGCAGCCTAAAGGACAGGAACACTGAAGCTTTCTTT. Together with reference TRBV29-1 and TRBJ1-1, the CDR3 gives the full variable domain: SAVISQKPSRDICQRGTSLTIQCQVDSQVTMMFWYRQQPGQSLTLIATANQGSEATYESGFVIDKFPISRPNLTFSTLTVSNMSPEDSSIYLCSLKDRNTEAFFGQGTRLTVV.

The J gene is TRBJ2-1, the V gene TRBV20-1; maybe TRBD2 (6 bases). The CDR3 is 15 residues long. The germline gives CDR1 DFQATT, CDR2 SNEGSKA (reference sequence). Trimming pared 5 bases from V and 3 bases from J, leaving 17 bases between. CDR3 bases: TGCAGTGCTCCGGATCCGGGACTCCGCTACAATGAGCAGTTCTTC. Translated: CSAPDPGLRYNEQFF.

The V and J genes are TRBV6-5 and TRBJ1-1; no clear D. The V and J ends lost 2 bases and 1 base respectively, with 8 bases between them. CDR1 and CDR2 from the germline V gene are MNHEY and SVGAGI. The CDR3 spans 14 residues. CDR3 DNA: TGTGCCAGCAGTTACGGTCAGAAGAACACTGAAGCTTTCTTT. Translating it yields CASSYGQKNTEAFF.

At least ten counts were recorded for this clonotype. The V and J genes are TRBV24-1 and TRBJ2-1, with 8 bases identical to TRBD2. This CDR3 comprises 14 residues. Germline V gives CDR1 KGHDR, CDR2 SFDVKD. Trimming took 8 bases from V and 4 from J; bases not matched to a gene: 6. Here the CDR3 DNA reads TGTGCCACCACCGGGGGGGACTATTACAATGAGCAGTTCTTC. It is translated as CATTGGDYYNEQFF.

The chain is built from TRBV23-1 and TRBJ2-1, with 7 bases identical to TRBD2. TRBV23-1 falls under the ORF class, with uncertain function. J gave up 0 bases and V 0 bases, and 5 bases lay outside the gene matches. This CDR3 contains 17 residues. CDR3 DNA sequence: TGCGCCAGCAGTCAATCGAGGCTAGCGGACTCCTACAATGAGCAGTTCTTC. Translating it yields CASSQSRLADSYNEQFF.